This TCR beta chain was documented in a study of T cell changes during pregnancy in multiple sclerosis. This clone was detected only once. Method: immunoSEQ multiplex PCR; TCRdb's copy keeps in-frame clones and lacks some. Among more than 40,000 clones, 90% to 95% were seen once, and the ten largest hold around 4.7%. The CDR3 is made up of 15 amino acids. V lost 10 bases and J lost 2; bases outside the gene matches: 12. Germline CDR1 MDHEN, CDR2 SYDVKM. The input for sequencing was CD8+ T cells from peripheral blood mononuclear cells, taken in the first trimester of pregnancy. The chain uses TRBV28 and TRBJ2-3, with 7 positions matching TRBD2. The sequence derives from a female donor with multiple sclerosis, enrolled in a pregnancy study. CDR3 in DNA: TGTGCCACCTACGAAGAGCGGGATCTCACAGATACGCAGTATTTT. Translated, it gives CATYEERDLTDTQYF.